This T cell receptor (beta chain) was found in a study of cytomegalovirus exposure and HLA in healthy donors. On this clone itself: The antigen remains unidentified.

Study findings and constraints: As confirmed in vitro, a few CMV-associated chains were specific for CMV antigens.

CDR1 and CDR2 (germline): LNHDA, SQIVND (reference sequence). The CDR3 totals 13 residues. The germline V and J ends were trimmed by 1 base and 6 bases, with 8 bases remaining between them. Sequenced by immunoSEQ multiplex PCR; TCRdb stores in-frame clones only, minus some. The sample records roughly 260,000 clones, roughly 89% being singletons. This sequence joins TRBV19 and TRBJ2-3; D is perhaps TRBD2 (5 bases). Sequencing was carried out using PBMCs. The receptor was isolated from a man aged 18 to 30 in good health and CMV-seronegative. The DNA of the CDR3 is TGTGCCAGTAGTATAGGGACTGGGGATACGCAGTATTTT. Translated, it gives CASSIGTGDTQYF. The variable domain in full, completed from reference TRBV19 and TRBJ2-3, reads DGGITQSPKYLFRKEGQNVTLSCEQNLNHDAMYWYRQDPGQGLRLIYYSQIVNDFQKGDIAEGYSVSREKKESFPLTVTSAQKNPTAFYLCASSIGTGDTQYFGPGTRLTVL.